These T cell receptor beta chains were read from a single sample in a study of blood T cell repertoires in COVID-19. The table came from immunoSEQ multiplex PCR; TCRdb's copy has only in-frame clones and leaves some out. The sample holds roughly 120,000 clones, 80% to 90% seen once. Material: peripheral blood. The receptors were sampled from a man in his forties with acute or convalescent COVID-19. CDR3s include the opening cysteine and the closing phenylalanine or tryptophan. The order of the fields is J gene, V gene, clone size, D gene, CDR3 protein, CDR3 DNA. D genes are given only for firm matches. Size is omitted from some rows. Given values are once, few, many or a class for expanded clones.

TRBJ2-7	TRBV21-1	-	-	CASRPRRRLDEQYF	TGTGCCAGCAGACCCCGCAGGAGGTTAGACGAGCAGTACTTC
TRBJ2-3	TRBV11-2	-	TRBD2	CASSLEAAAGGYTDTQYF	TGTGCCAGCAGCTTAGAGGCGGCGGCGGGGGGATACACAGATACGCAGTATTTT
TRBJ1-4	TRBV5-6	-	-	CASSFSGAANEKLFF	TGTGCCAGCAGCTTTAGCGGGGCTGCTAATGAAAAACTGTTTTTT
TRBJ2-7	TRBV4-3	-	-	CASSQEMVRVSYEQYF	TGCGCCAGCAGCCAAGAAATGGTACGGGTCTCCTACGAGCAGTACTTC
TRBJ2-1	TRBV11-2	-	TRBD2	CASSLTTGGTYNEQFF	TGTGCCAGCAGCTTAACCACGGGGGGGACTTACAATGAGCAGTTCTTC
TRBJ2-3	TRBV24-1	-	TRBD2	CATGTSGGASDTQYF	TGTGCCACAGGGACTAGCGGGGGGGCATCAGATACGCAGTATTTT
TRBJ2-2	TRBV12-5	once	TRBD2	CASGPPWVTSGSGELFF	TGTGCTAGTGGCCCCCCCTGGGTGACTAGCGGGTCCGGGGAGCTGTTTTTT
TRBJ1-1	TRBV4-1	-	TRBD1	CASRTSGQASGTEAFF	TGCGCCAGCAGGACCTCAGGACAGGCTTCGGGGACTGAAGCTTTCTTT
TRBJ2-3	TRBV6-5	-	-	CAGAGNTDTQYF	TGTGCCGGCGCGGGAAACACAGATACGCAGTATTTT
TRBJ1-2	TRBV18	-	-	CASSQGTNYGYTF	TGTGCCAGCTCACAGGGGACTAACTATGGCTACACCTTC
TRBJ1-2	TRBV24-1	few	-	CATSDLTQGFRNYGYTF	TGTGCCACCAGTGATTTAACACAGGGTTTTCGAAACTATGGCTACACCTTC
TRBJ1-2	TRBV10-1	few	-	CASTNTGSYGYTF	TGCGCCAGCACAAACACAGGTTCCTATGGCTACACCTTC
TRBJ2-3	TRBV9	-	TRBD2	CASSVAGGGQVADTQYF	TGTGCCAGCAGCGTAGCTGGGGGAGGGCAAGTCGCAGATACGCAGTATTTT
TRBJ2-1	TRBV5-1	-	-	CASSLKDKYNEQFF	TGCGCCAGCAGCTTGAAGGACAAATACAATGAGCAGTTCTTC
TRBJ1-4	TRBV30	-	-	CAWSQGLEKLFF	TGTGCCTGGAGCCAGGGTTTGGAAAAACTGTTTTTT
TRBJ2-3	TRBV7-2	-	TRBD2	CASSLKAGGGAKTDTQYF	TGTGCCAGCAGCTTGAAAGCTGGCGGGGGGGCCAAAACAGATACGCAGTATTTT
TRBJ1-2	TRBV18	once	TRBD1	CASSQGQGARGYTF	TGTGCCAGCTCCCAAGGACAGGGGGCGCGCGGCTACACCTTC
TRBJ2-2	TRBV13	many	TRBD1	CASRPGTGNTGELFF	TGTGCCAGCAGACCTGGGACAGGGAACACCGGGGAGCTGTTTTTT
TRBJ1-4	TRBV6-7	-	TRBD1	CASSHRGGSTNEKLFF	TGTGCCAGCAGTCACAGGGGAGGATCGACTAATGAAAAACTGTTTTTT
TRBJ2-1	TRBV10-2	-	-	CARGGAYEQFF	TGCGCCAGAGGGGGGGCCTATGAGCAGTTCTTC
TRBJ2-5	TRBV7-6	-	TRBD2	CASSLPGGQETQYF	TGTGCCAGCAGCTTACCGGGGGGCCAAGAGACCCAGTACTTC
TRBJ1-1	TRBV2	-	TRBD1	CASSPGQALQAFF	TGTGCCAGCAGCCCCGGACAGGCTCTACAAGCTTTCTTT
TRBJ1-1	TRBV5-5	-	TRBD1	CASSPGQGADTEAFF	TGTGCCAGCAGCCCGGGACAGGGGGCGGACACTGAAGCTTTCTTT
TRBJ2-7	TRBV18	-	TRBD1	CASSRTGTGGNEQYF	TGTGCCAGCTCACGTACCGGGACAGGGGGGAACGAGCAGTACTTC
TRBJ1-5	TRBV19	few	-	CASSIQGGDQPQHF	TGTGCCAGTAGTATACAGGGAGGGGATCAGCCCCAGCATTTT
TRBJ2-3	TRBV10-3	-	-	CAIRSTGSQQYF	TGTGCCATCAGATCAACAGGGAGCCAGCAGTATTTT
TRBJ1-6	TRBV20-1	-	-	CSAANNSPLHF	TGCAGTGCCGCTAATAATTCACCCCTCCACTTT
TRBJ2-3	TRBV2	-	TRBD2	CASSGTSGGTDTQYF	TGTGCCAGCAGTGGGACTAGCGGGGGAACAGATACGCAGTATTTT
TRBJ1-1	TRBV10-2	-	TRBD1	CASNPGQGANTEAFF	TGCGCCAGCAATCCAGGACAGGGAGCGAACACTGAAGCTTTCTTT
TRBJ2-1	TRBV5-1	-	TRBD2	CASSGGLAISYNEQFF	TGCGCCAGCAGCGGGGGACTAGCGATATCTTACAATGAGCAGTTCTTC
TRBJ2-7	TRBV5-4	-	TRBD1	CASSFRQGVGEQYF	TGTGCCAGCAGCTTTAGACAGGGGGTTGGCGAGCAGTACTTC
TRBJ1-2	TRBV7-6	-	-	CASSLGSGINYGYTF	TGTGCCAGCAGCTTAGGTTCAGGCATAAACTATGGCTACACCTTC
TRBJ1-1	TRBV6-1	-	-	CASSEGGNTEAFF	TGTGCCAGCAGTGAAGGAGGGAACACTGAAGCTTTCTTT
TRBJ1-4	TRBV5-6	-	TRBD1	CASRSGTGSTTNEKLFF	TGTGCCAGCAGATCCGGGACAGGGAGTACAACTAATGAAAAACTGTTTTTT
TRBJ2-7	TRBV4-3	-	TRBD2	CASSQVAGGLGEQYF	TGCGCCAGCAGCCAAGTGGCGGGGGGGCTAGGCGAGCAGTACTTC
TRBJ2-2	TRBV19	once	TRBD1	CASSTGQGGKTGELFF	TGTGCCAGTAGTACCGGACAGGGGGGAAAGACCGGGGAGCTGTTTTTT
TRBJ2-7	TRBV7-8	-	TRBD2	CASSLHTSGGAYEQYF	TGTGCCAGCAGTTTACATACTAGCGGGGGGGCCTACGAGCAGTACTTC
TRBJ1-1	TRBV2	-	-	CASSGEGGSTEAFF	TGTGCCAGCAGTGGGGAGGGGGGGAGCACTGAAGCTTTCTTT
TRBJ2-1	TRBV30	-	TRBD1	CAWSPTGGNEQFF	TGTGCCTGGAGTCCGACAGGGGGCAATGAGCAGTTCTTC
TRBJ1-5	TRBV10-1	-	-	CASSDGNQPQHF	TGCGCCAGCAGTGACGGCAATCAGCCCCAGCATTTT
TRBJ2-2	TRBV5-6	-	-	CASGQRNTGELFF	TGTGCCAGCGGGCAGAGGAACACCGGGGAGCTGTTTTTT
TRBJ1-2	TRBV19	-	-	CASTTGGADGYTF	TGTGCCAGTACCACGGGGGGCGCGGATGGCTACACCTTC
TRBJ2-2	TRBV2	-	TRBD1	CASSPGQGTRELFF	TGTGCCAGCAGCCCGGGACAGGGTACCCGGGAGCTGTTTTTT
TRBJ2-2	TRBV19	few	-	CASRQPGGTGELFF	TGTGCCAGTAGGCAGCCCGGGGGCACCGGGGAGCTGTTTTTT
TRBJ1-6	TRBV4-1	-	-	CASSQVQQVVPPLHF	TGCGCCAGCAGCCAGGTTCAACAGGTCGTTCCCCCCCTCCACTTT